This entry describes one TCR beta chain. The antigen is unknown. The data were obtained in a study of cytomegalovirus exposure and HLA in healthy donors. Study details: From donors who were HLA-typed, an early data release held around 85 million unique TCRs. Study-wide results and limits: Several of the most significant clusters appeared, in a later analysis, to be linked to common viral pathogens. Association of 16,951 TCR beta sequences with HLA alleles was found at 0.05 false discovery rate in a later analysis.

Researchers ran the PCR with 60 Vbeta and 13 Jbeta primers. The protocol was immunoSEQ multiplex PCR, while the TCRdb copy is restricted to in-frame clones and leaves out a portion. Of 120,000 to 150,000 clones in the sample, over 65% were seen once. CDR3 size: 14 residues. The V end lost 6 bases, the J end lost 7 bases, and 16 bases lay between the germline ends. In germline, CDR1 is WSHSY, CDR2 SAAADI. The specimen sequenced was PBMCs. The J gene is TRBJ1-5, the V gene TRBV10-2; maybe TRBD1 (6 bases). The TCR was taken from a man aged 35 to 55 in good health and CMV-seropositive. Here the CDR3 DNA reads TGCGCCAGCAGGCCTACAGGGTCGTACCAGCCCCAGCATTTT. Protein sequence: CASRPTGSYQPQHF.